Listed below are T cell receptor beta chains from one sample, sequenced in a study of early T cells in non-severe SARS-CoV-2 infection. MiXCR, run by TCRdb on the 5' RACE reads, gives a single entry per CDR3 protein. Altogether more than 85,000 distinct CDR3 sequences are present, roughly 12% being singletons, with the ten largest covering about 4%. The specimen comprised whole blood, sampled at baseline. These receptor sequences come from an adult who was a healthcare worker with PCR-confirmed SARS-CoV-2 infection or an uninfected control (not recorded which). The CDR3 runs from the conserved cysteine through the conserved F or W. Fields, in order: clone size, V gene, J gene, D gene, CDR3 protein. A D gene is named only where the DNA matches it firmly. Some rows have no size entry. The others give once, few or many, or a class for an expanded clone.

-,TRBV25-1,TRBJ1-4,-,CASSGTPENEKLFF
many,TRBV6-4,TRBJ1-2,-,CASSREGGYGYTF
-,TRBV2,TRBJ2-7,-,CASISNRVGEQYF
-,TRBV7-7,TRBJ1-4,TRBD1,CASSPGTGGEKLFF
few,TRBV27,TRBJ2-1,TRBD2,CASSLLGLAAGRRQFF
few,TRBV6-1,TRBJ2-1,TRBD2,CASSALTSGSDEQFF
many,TRBV6-2/TRBV6-3,TRBJ2-1,TRBD2,CASSYSGSSGTSYNEQFF
few,TRBV28,TRBJ1-2,TRBD1,CASSDRDYYGYTF
-,TRBV11-2,TRBJ1-1,-,CASSQGRGRTEAFF
few,TRBV30,TRBJ1-1,TRBD1,CAWSGVGTGRPNTEAFF
many,TRBV7-2,TRBJ2-2,TRBD1,CASSPDRRNTGELFF
-,TRBV12-3/TRBV12-4,TRBJ2-5,TRBD1,CASRMTGSETQYF
-,TRBV5-4,TRBJ2-2,-,CASSSGPPTGELFF
many,TRBV27,TRBJ1-2,-,CASSSGRTNYGYTF
many,TRBV14,TRBJ2-5,TRBD2,CASRQTSGQETQYF
-,TRBV20-1,TRBJ2-5,-,CSALSRTETQYF
-,TRBV27,TRBJ2-4,-,CASTPGLGAKNIQYF
-,TRBV5-1,TRBJ2-7,-,CASSFRSRITSYEQYF
few,TRBV20-1,TRBJ2-7,-,CSARHRSYEQYF
-,TRBV7-9,TRBJ1-2,-,CASSLAGGADYGYTF
many,TRBV12-3/TRBV12-4,TRBJ1-2,-,CASSLEAASHDGYTF
few,TRBV6-6,TRBJ1-2,-,CASSYADRNYGYTF
many,TRBV6-5,TRBJ2-3,TRBD2,CASSYSGLLAGVTDTQYF
-,TRBV20-1,TRBJ1-3,-,CSATQSSGNTIYF
few,TRBV3-1,TRBJ2-7,TRBD1,CASTKRGGEYEQYF
many,TRBV3-1,TRBJ2-7,-,CASSQEGGPYEQYF
-,TRBV12-3/TRBV12-4,TRBJ2-1,TRBD1,CASSPGQGANEQFF
-,TRBV11-2,TRBJ2-1,-,CASTDPGHMDNEQFF
-,TRBV19,TRBJ2-3,TRBD2,CASSMASGAPRYF
many,TRBV6-6,TRBJ1-2,-,CASSWGQSYGYTF
-,TRBV19,TRBJ2-5,-,CASSGQTQETQYF
few,TRBV11-2,TRBJ2-3,TRBD2,CASSLGGLAGGLKQYF
few,TRBV20-1,TRBJ2-1,-,CSARDSAGRNEQFF
many,TRBV4-1,TRBJ1-1,-,CASSQPGRTLNTEAFF
many,TRBV7-2,TRBJ1-6,-,CASSLAVSLNSPLHF
few,TRBV19,TRBJ2-5,TRBD2,CASSIAAGGRGETQYF
-,TRBV29-1,TRBJ2-3,TRBD2,CSGYGRELNTQYF
few,TRBV25-1,TRBJ1-5,-,CASSEGQTIWPQHF
-,TRBV29-1,TRBJ2-3,-,CSVDGTGWVNTDTQYF
few,TRBV27,TRBJ2-7,-,CASSYLDSSYEQYF
many,TRBV6-5,TRBJ2-1,-,CASSPARVGNEQFF
-,TRBV6-6,TRBJ2-2,-,CASSYRNTNTGELFF
-,TRBV29-1,TRBJ2-5,TRBD1,CSVNRQGRETQYF
few,TRBV20-1,TRBJ2-1,TRBD2,CSALPPREGQGDEQFF
-,TRBV9,TRBJ1-2,TRBD1,CASSGTGKGYTF
-,TRBV14,TRBJ1-4,TRBD1,CASSQDRGTGAKNEKLFF
-,TRBV29-1,TRBJ2-5,-,CSVELAQQETQYF
-,TRBV12-3/TRBV12-4,TRBJ1-1,TRBD1,CASSETGTNTEAFF
-,TRBV15,TRBJ2-3,-,CATSMVYTDTQYF
few,TRBV9,TRBJ2-3,-,CASSVRGTSSLEDTQYF
few,TRBV15,TRBJ2-1,TRBD2,CATSGGGLAGVNEQFF
many,TRBV7-8,TRBJ2-7,TRBD2,CASSLPRTSGQTYEQYF
few,TRBV4-2,TRBJ2-7,-,CASSQDTWGEQYF